This TCR beta chain was captured by sequencing in a study of OX40 agonist ivuxolimab in advanced cancers. With regard to this clone: As yet, its antigen is unknown.

Only in-frame clones appear in the TCRdb table, and some are missing; sequencing was by immunoSEQ multiplex PCR. The table lists tens of thousands of clones, around 87% of them singletons. General study results and limits: Circulating CD4+ and CD8+ T cells showed clonal expansion by week 6 at 0.1 to 3.0 mg/kg.

Germline V gives CDR1 MNHEY, CDR2 SMNVEV (reference sequence). J lost 5 bases, V lost 4 bases, and 7 bases had no gene match. The CDR3 extends over 17 amino acids. This material consisted of CD4+ or CD8+ T cells sorted from blood, taken in a trial of the OX40 agonist ivuxolimab. The chain is built from TRBV27 and TRBJ2-3, with 15 bases aligning to TRBD2. This clonotype was sampled from an adult with an advanced solid tumor such as melanoma, head and neck, liver or kidney cancer. As DNA, the CDR3 is TGTGCCAGCAGTTCAAGGACTAGCGGGGGGGTTGAAGATACGCAGTATTTT. It translates to CASSSRTSGGVEDTQYF.